The 5 T cell receptor beta chains listed next were all sequenced from one sample in a study of T cell responses to AZD1222 COVID-19 vaccine. Assay: immunoSEQ multiplex PCR; the TCRdb copy retains only in-frame clones and omits some. The table lists more than 95,000 clones, around 89% of them singletons. Sequences were derived from peripheral blood, sampled on day 0 of AZD1222 vaccination. Receptor source: an adult in good health.

The chain is built from TRBV5-8 and TRBJ2-3, with 8 nucleotides matching TRBD2. After removal of 1 base from V and 2 bases from J, the junction contained 6 bases not matched to a gene. Per the germline V gene, CDR1 is SGHTS and CDR2 is YDEGEE. The CDR3 contains 16 residues. The DNA for the CDR3 is TGTGCCAGCAGCTTGAGGCTAGCGGGCCCCACAGATACGCAGTATTTT. This codes for CASSLRLAGPTDTQYF.

The V call is TRBV27, the J call TRBJ2-5, with D perhaps TRBD2 (5 bases). The CDR3 is 13 residues long. Trimming shortened V by 5 bases and J by 5 bases, and 12 bases separated the two germline ends. Germline V lookup: CDR1 MNHEY, CDR2 SMNVEV (reference sequence). The CDR3 sequence is CASSRWELETQYF. The CDR3, as DNA: TGTGCCAGCAGTCGCTGGGAGTTGGAGACCCAGTACTTC.

This chain links TRBV6-5 with TRBJ2-5, with D possibly being TRBD1 or TRBD2 (5 bases each). Germline V gene sequence: CDR1 MNHEY, CDR2 SVGAGI. The CDR3 has 16 residues. V gave up 0 bases and J gave up 7 bases, with 18 bases separating them. CDR3 in amino acids: CASSYSGTDLGVTQYF. CDR3 coding DNA: TGTGCCAGCAGTTACTCCGGGACGGACCTTGGGGTGACCCAGTACTTC.

This clone was seen only a few times. The J gene is TRBJ2-7, the V gene TRBV6-5, with TRBD1 as a possible D gene (6 bases). Germline CDR1 reads MNHEY; CDR2 reads SVGAGI. V lost 6 bases and J lost 5, with 20 bases in between. This CDR3 spans 15 amino acids. DNA for the CDR3: TGTGCCAGCAGGTTATCCGGGGCAGGGGTCGACGAGCAGTACTTC. This encodes CASRLSGAGVDEQYF.

Concerning this clone itself: One end of the junction fails to match germline, which may point to a read error. The gene calls are TRBV5-1 and TRBJ2-1; no definite D call. This CDR3 region has 15 residues. Germline lookup yields CDR1 SGHRS and CDR2 YFSETQ. The chain's CDR3 is CASSTNPGSDNEQFF. CDR3 bases: TGCGCCAGCAGCACAAACCCCGGCTCCGACAATGAGCAGTTCTTC.